These T cell receptor beta chains were read from a single sample in a study of a mutant IDH1 vaccine in newly diagnosed glioma. Their target antigens are unknown. Using immunoSEQ multiplex PCR, the repertoire was profiled, and TCRdb retains in-frame clones only, with some absent. The data contain some 130,000 clones, over 75% of them seen just once; the ten biggest clones take up 5.5%. Here the sequenced sample was PBMCs, taken from a glioma patient whose treatment included an IDH1 peptide vaccine. Every receptor here comes from a man between 35 and 55 years old with glioma. The CDR3 runs from the conserved cysteine through the conserved F or W. The D gene is left open where the match is weak. A clone size is listed for some rows: how often the clone was seen (once, few, many), or a class if it is expanded.

J gene	CDR3 length	D gene	clone size	V gene	CDR3 protein	CDR3 DNA
TRBJ2-1	16	TRBD2	.	TRBV4-2	CASSQESGLAFDEQFF	TGTGCCAGCAGCCAAGAGAGCGGACTAGCTTTCGATGAGCAGTTCTTC
TRBJ2-2	14	.	.	TRBV18	CASSPRQNTGELFF	TGTGCCAGCTCACCGAGACAGAACACCGGGGAGCTGTTTTTT
TRBJ1-2	15	.	once	TRBV4-3	CASSQDRRNNYGYTF	TGCGCCAGCAGCCAAGATCGTCGGAACAACTATGGCTACACCTTC
TRBJ1-5	16	.	.	TRBV10-2	CASSEVWGGRGQPQHF	TGCGCCAGCAGTGAGGTTTGGGGGGGCCGGGGTCAGCCCCAGCATTTT
TRBJ2-5	13	.	.	TRBV7-6	CASSLYLGETQYF	TGTGCCAGCAGCTTATACTTAGGGGAGACCCAGTACTTC
TRBJ2-1	15	TRBD2	.	TRBV6-4	CASSEASGKANEQFF	TGTGCCAGCAGTGAGGCTAGCGGGAAGGCCAATGAGCAGTTCTTC
TRBJ1-2	15	.	few	TRBV5-4	CASSPGWSESYGYTF	TGTGCCAGCAGCCCCGGGTGGTCAGAGAGTTATGGCTACACCTTC
TRBJ1-5	14	TRBD1	few	TRBV4-3	CASSPQTGGQPQHF	TGCGCCAGCAGCCCCCAGACAGGGGGACAGCCCCAGCATTTT
TRBJ1-2	15	TRBD1	.	TRBV11-2	CASSLGTGGLYGYTF	TGTGCCAGCAGCTTAGGGACAGGGGGTTTATATGGCTACACCTTC
TRBJ1-5	13	.	.	TRBV6-1	CASSGYVGQPQHF	TGTGCCAGCAGTGGGTATGTCGGTCAGCCCCAGCATTTT
TRBJ2-2	18	TRBD1	.	TRBV10-3	CAISLAGQGGLNTGELFF	TGTGCCATCAGCCTCGCAGGACAGGGGGGTCTTAACACCGGGGAGCTGTTTTTT
TRBJ1-2	13	.	.	TRBV5-5	CASSSQGSYGYTF	TGTGCCAGCAGTTCACAGGGTAGCTATGGCTACACCTTC
TRBJ2-6	15	.	.	TRBV7-2	CASSLVNSGANVLTF	TGTGCCAGCAGCTTAGTGAACTCTGGGGCCAACGTCCTGACTTTC
TRBJ2-3	13	.	.	TRBV5-5	CASSLVISDPQYF	TGTGCCAGCAGCTTGGTTATTTCTGATCCGCAGTATTTT
TRBJ2-1	15	TRBD2	.	TRBV28	CASSLRASGRNEQFF	TGTGCCAGCAGTTTAAGGGCTAGCGGGAGGAATGAGCAGTTCTTC
TRBJ2-7	14	TRBD2	once	TRBV9	CASSPSGRGLQQYF	TGTGCCAGCAGCCCTAGCGGGAGGGGCCTTCAGCAGTACTTC
TRBJ1-2	14	.	.	TRBV5-6	CASSHQGLNYGYTF	TGTGCCAGCAGCCACCAAGGGCTTAACTATGGCTACACCTTC